The following is a T cell receptor (beta chain) sequence with its context. Its target is not known. The protocol was immunoSEQ multiplex PCR, while the TCRdb copy is restricted to in-frame clones and leaves out a portion. The table records more than 45,000 clones, 92% of them present only once. Per the germline V gene, CDR1 is MNHEY and CDR2 is SMNVEV (reference sequence). The CDR3 length is 16 residues. V lost 4 bases to trimming and J lost 3 bases, with 15 bases between them. The data belong to a study of lymphopenia after photon versus proton radiotherapy. Points from the study as a whole: Larger post-nadir TCR diversity loss correlated inversely with survival in deceased patients.

The chain uses TRBV27 and TRBJ2-2; no clear D gene. This clonotype originated in a woman between 40 and 55 years old with cholangiocarcinoma. Material: peripheral blood, obtained from a patient treated with photon-based radiotherapy. CDR3 sequence (DNA): TGTGCCAGCAGTTCCCCCACTCGGACGGACACCGGGGAGCTGTTTTTT. Amino acid sequence: CASSSPTRTDTGELFF.